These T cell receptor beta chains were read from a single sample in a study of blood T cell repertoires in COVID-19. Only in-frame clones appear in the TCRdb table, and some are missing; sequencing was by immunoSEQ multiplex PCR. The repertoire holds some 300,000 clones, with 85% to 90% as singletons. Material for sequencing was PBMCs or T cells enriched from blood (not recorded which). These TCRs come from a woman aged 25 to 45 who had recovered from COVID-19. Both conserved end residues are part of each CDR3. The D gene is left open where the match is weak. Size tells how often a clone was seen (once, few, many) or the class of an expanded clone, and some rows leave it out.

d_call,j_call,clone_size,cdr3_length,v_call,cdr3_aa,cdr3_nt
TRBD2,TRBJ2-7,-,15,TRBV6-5,CASSWRGAGDYEQYF,TGTGCCAGCAGCTGGAGGGGAGCGGGAGACTACGAGCAGTACTTC
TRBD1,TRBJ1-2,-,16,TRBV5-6,CASSLARQGAWYGYTF,TGTGCCAGCAGCTTGGCTCGACAGGGGGCATGGTATGGCTACACCTTC
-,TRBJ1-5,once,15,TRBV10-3,CAISYGTSTGQPQHF,TGTGCCATCAGCTACGGGACTTCGACTGGTCAGCCCCAGCATTTT
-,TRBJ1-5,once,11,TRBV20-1,CSVPRGQPQHF,TGCAGTGTCCCAAGGGGACAGCCCCAGCATTTT
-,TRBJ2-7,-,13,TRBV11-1,CASSLWTQYEQYF,TGTGCCAGCAGCTTATGGACTCAGTACGAGCAGTACTTC
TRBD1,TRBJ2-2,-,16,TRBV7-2,CASRPPGTGNTGELFF,TGTGCCAGCAGACCGCCTGGGACAGGGAACACCGGGGAGCTGTTTTTT
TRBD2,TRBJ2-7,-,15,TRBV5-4,CASSLGLAGVDEQYF,TGTGCCAGCAGCCTAGGACTAGCGGGAGTGGACGAGCAGTACTTC
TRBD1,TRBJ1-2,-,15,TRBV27,CASSAPGQGNYGYTF,TGTGCCAGCAGTGCACCGGGACAGGGGAACTATGGCTACACCTTC
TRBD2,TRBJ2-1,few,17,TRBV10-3,CAISEFAGDPPGDEQFF,TGTGCCATCAGTGAGTTCGCGGGAGACCCACCTGGGGATGAGCAGTTCTTC
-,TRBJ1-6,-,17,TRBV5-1,CASSQSVQSSYNSPLHF,TGCGCCAGCAGCCAATCCGTACAAAGCTCCTATAATTCACCCCTCCACTTT
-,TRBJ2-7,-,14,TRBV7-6,CASSSRGDSVEQYF,TGTGCCAGCAGCTCCAGGGGGGATTCTGTGGAGCAGTACTTC
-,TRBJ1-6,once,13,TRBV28,CASNLGVESPLHF,TGTGCCAGCAATCTCGGGGTAGAGTCACCCCTCCACTTT
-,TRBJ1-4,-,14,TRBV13,CASSLGRQNEKLFF,TGTGCCAGCAGCCTAGGGAGGCAGAATGAAAAACTGTTTTTT
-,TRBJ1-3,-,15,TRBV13,CASSTQTGIRNTIYF,TGTGCCAGCAGCACCCAGACAGGAATAAGAAACACCATATATTTT
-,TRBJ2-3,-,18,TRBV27,CASSLFPPVGREPDTQYF,TGTGCCAGCAGTTTATTCCCCCCTGTCGGGAGAGAGCCAGATACGCAGTATTTT
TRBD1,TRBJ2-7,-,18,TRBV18,CASSPTRAVQGDPYEQYF,TGTGCCAGCTCACCGACCCGGGCTGTACAGGGGGATCCCTACGAGCAGTACTTC
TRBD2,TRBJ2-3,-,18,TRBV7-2,CASSLIASGRPGTDTQYF,TGTGCCAGCAGCTTAATCGCTAGCGGGAGGCCAGGGACAGATACGCAGTATTTT
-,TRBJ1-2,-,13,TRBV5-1,CASSLDRSRGYTF,TGCGCCAGCAGCCTAGACAGGTCTCGCGGCTACACCTTC
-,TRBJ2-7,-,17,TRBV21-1,CASSKYLRDRVSYEQYF,TGTGCCAGCAGCAAATACCTCCGGGACAGGGTTTCCTACGAGCAGTACTTC
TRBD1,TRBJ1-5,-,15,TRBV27,CASSLQGVGNQPQHF,TGTGCCAGCAGTCTCCAGGGGGTGGGCAATCAGCCCCAGCATTTT
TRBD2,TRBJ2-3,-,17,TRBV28,CASSLGLAGGGSDTQYF,TGTGCCAGCAGTTTGGGACTAGCGGGAGGGGGATCAGATACGCAGTATTTT
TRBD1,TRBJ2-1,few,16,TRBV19,CASSISRQGKLNEQFF,TGTGCCAGTAGTATATCCAGACAGGGTAAGCTCAATGAGCAGTTCTTC
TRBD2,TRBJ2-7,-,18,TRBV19,CASSTAGTSGLGLYEQYF,TGTGCCAGTAGTACCGCCGGGACTAGCGGATTGGGGCTCTACGAGCAGTACTTC
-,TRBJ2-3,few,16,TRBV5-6,CASSRPGGSSTDTQYF,TGTGCCAGCAGCCGCCCAGGGGGGAGTAGTACAGATACGCAGTATTTT
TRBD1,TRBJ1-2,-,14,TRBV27,CASSSDRGHNGYTF,TGTGCCAGTAGCTCGGACAGGGGGCATAATGGCTACACCTTC
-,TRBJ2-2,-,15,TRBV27,CASSLSRLNTGELFF,TGTGCCAGCAGTTTATCCAGGTTGAACACCGGGGAGCTGTTTTTT
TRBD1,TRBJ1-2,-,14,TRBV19,CASSTTGFNYGYTF,TGTGCCAGTAGTACGACAGGGTTTAACTATGGCTACACCTTC
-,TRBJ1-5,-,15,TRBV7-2,CASSLGQGMNQPQHF,TGTGCCAGCAGCTTAGGGCAGGGTATGAATCAGCCCCAGCATTTT
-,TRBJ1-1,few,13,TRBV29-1,CSVGYSYNTEAFF,TGCAGCGTTGGCTACAGTTATAACACTGAAGCTTTCTTT
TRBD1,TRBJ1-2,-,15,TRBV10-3,CAIRGQGSANYGYTF,TGTGCCATCAGGGGACAGGGCTCGGCTAACTATGGCTACACCTTC
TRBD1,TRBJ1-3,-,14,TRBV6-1,CASSEGQGRNTIYF,TGTGCCAGCAGTGAGGGACAGGGCAGGAACACCATATATTTT
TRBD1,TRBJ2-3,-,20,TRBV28,CASSLADRDRGTRGTDTQYF,TGTGCCAGCAGCCTCGCAGACAGAGACAGGGGGACGCGGGGTACAGATACGCAGTATTTT
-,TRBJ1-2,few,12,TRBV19,CASGFRDYGYTF,TGTGCCAGTGGATTCAGGGACTATGGCTACACCTTC
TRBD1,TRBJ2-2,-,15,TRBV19,CASSPDRGNTGELFF,TGTGCCAGTAGCCCGGACAGGGGGAACACCGGGGAGCTGTTTTTT
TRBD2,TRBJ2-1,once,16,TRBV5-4,CASSLLTSGSEDEQFF,TGTGCCAGCAGCTTGCTCACTAGCGGGAGTGAGGATGAGCAGTTCTTC
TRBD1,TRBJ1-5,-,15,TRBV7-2,CASSGQGGSNQPQHF,TGTGCCAGCAGCGGACAGGGGGGGAGCAATCAGCCCCAGCATTTT
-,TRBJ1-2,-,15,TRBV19,CASIKLPNADHGYTF,TGTGCCAGTATCAAACTCCCTAACGCGGATCATGGCTACACCTTC
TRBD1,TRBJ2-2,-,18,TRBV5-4,CASSHRSRQGLLGGELFF,TGTGCCAGCAGCCACCGGAGTAGACAGGGGCTCCTCGGCGGGGAGCTGTTTTTT
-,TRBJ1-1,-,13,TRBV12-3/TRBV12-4,CASTSPTRGEAFF,TGTGCCAGCACCAGCCCAACGCGGGGGGAAGCTTTCTTT
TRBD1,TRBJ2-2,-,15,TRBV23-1,CASSRDRRNTGELFF,TGCGCCAGCTCCCGGGACAGGCGTAACACCGGGGAGCTGTTTTTT
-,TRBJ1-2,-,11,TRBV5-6,CASSDYGGYTF,TGTGCCAGCAGCGATTACGGGGGCTACACCTTC
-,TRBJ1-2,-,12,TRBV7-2,CASSMDTYGYTF,TGTGCCAGCAGCATGGACACCTATGGCTACACCTTC
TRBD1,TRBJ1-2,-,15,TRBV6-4,CASSDSTAGGYGYTF,TGTGCCAGCAGTGACTCGACGGCAGGGGGCTATGGCTACACCTTC
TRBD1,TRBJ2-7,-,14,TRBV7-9,CASSLGTGLYEQYF,TGTGCCAGCAGCCTCGGGACAGGGCTTTACGAGCAGTACTTC
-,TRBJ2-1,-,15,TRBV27,CASSFLGGGYNEQFF,TGTGCCAGCAGTTTTCTGGGAGGAGGTTACAATGAGCAGTTCTTC
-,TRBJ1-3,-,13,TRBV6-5,CASTDSSGNTIYF,TGTGCCAGCACCGACAGTTCTGGAAACACCATATATTTT
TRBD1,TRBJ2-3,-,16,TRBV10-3,CAISESITGDPDTQYF,TGTGCCATCAGTGAGTCGATAACAGGGGACCCAGATACGCAGTATTTT
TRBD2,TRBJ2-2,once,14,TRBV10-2,CASRRLTSGSELFF,TGCGCCAGCAGACGTTTGACTAGCGGGAGCGAGCTGTTTTTT
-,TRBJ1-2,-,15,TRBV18,CASSNTEGSGYGYTF,TGTGCCAGCTCAAATACAGAGGGAAGTGGCTATGGCTACACCTTC
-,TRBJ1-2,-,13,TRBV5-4,CASSADWNYGYTF,TGTGCCAGCAGCGCGGACTGGAACTATGGCTACACCTTC
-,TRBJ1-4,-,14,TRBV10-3,CAISGQSTNEKLFF,TGTGCCATCAGTGGACAGTCGACTAATGAAAAACTGTTTTTT
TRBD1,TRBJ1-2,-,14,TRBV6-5,CASKQPGQGGGYTF,TGTGCCAGCAAGCAACCGGGACAGGGAGGGGGCTACACCTTC
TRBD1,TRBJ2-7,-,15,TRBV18,CASSPRDRVPGEQYF,TGTGCCAGCTCACCAAGAGACAGGGTACCGGGTGAGCAGTACTTC
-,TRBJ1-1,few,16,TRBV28,CASSLTGFGRNTEAFF,TGTGCCAGCAGTTTAACGGGGTTCGGTAGGAACACTGAAGCTTTCTTT
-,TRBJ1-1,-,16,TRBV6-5,CASSYSITRVQTEAFF,TGTGCCAGCAGTTACTCGATAACCAGGGTTCAGACTGAAGCTTTCTTT
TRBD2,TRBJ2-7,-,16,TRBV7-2,CASSLAAASGIYEQYF,TGTGCCAGCAGCTTAGCGGCGGCTAGCGGGATCTACGAGCAGTACTTC
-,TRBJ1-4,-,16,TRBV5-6,CASSFRTPDINEKLFF,TGTGCCAGCAGCTTCCGAACACCAGATATTAATGAAAAACTGTTTTTT
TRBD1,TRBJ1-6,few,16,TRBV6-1,CASSAYRGLTNSPLHF,TGTGCCAGCAGTGCCTACAGGGGGCTAACCAATTCACCCCTCCACTTT
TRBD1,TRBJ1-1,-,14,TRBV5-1,CASSSQGDYTEAFF,TGCGCCAGCAGCTCCCAGGGGGATTACACTGAAGCTTTCTTT
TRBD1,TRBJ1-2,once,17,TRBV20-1,CSASSSSPDRGFDGYTF,TGCAGTGCTAGTTCCTCATCACCAGACAGGGGCTTCGATGGCTACACCTTC